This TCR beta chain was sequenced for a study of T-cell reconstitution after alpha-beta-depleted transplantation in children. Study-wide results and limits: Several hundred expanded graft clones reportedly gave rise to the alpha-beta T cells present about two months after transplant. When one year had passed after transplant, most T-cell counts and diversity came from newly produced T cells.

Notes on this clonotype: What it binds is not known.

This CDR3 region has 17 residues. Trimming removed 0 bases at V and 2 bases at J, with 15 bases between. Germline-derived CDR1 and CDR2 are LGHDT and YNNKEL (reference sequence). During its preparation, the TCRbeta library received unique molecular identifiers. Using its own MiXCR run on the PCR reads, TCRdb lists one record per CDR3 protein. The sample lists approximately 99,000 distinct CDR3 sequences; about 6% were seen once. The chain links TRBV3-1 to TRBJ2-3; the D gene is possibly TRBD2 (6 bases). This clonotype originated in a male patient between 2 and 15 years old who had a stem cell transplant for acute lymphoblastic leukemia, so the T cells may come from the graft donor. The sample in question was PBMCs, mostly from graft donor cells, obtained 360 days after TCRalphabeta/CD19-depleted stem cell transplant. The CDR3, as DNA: TGTGCCAGCAGCCAAGATCGGGGTAGCGGAAACACAGATACGCAGTATTTT. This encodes CASSQDRGSGNTDTQYF.